The source of this T cell receptor beta chain is a study of breast tumors, draining lymph nodes, adjacent tissues. Study results and limitations: That most tumor T cells come from lymph nodes remained unproven.

TCRdb processed the multiplex PCR reads anew with MiXCR; each CDR3 protein has one entry. The sample has more than 50,000 distinct CDR3 sequences; approximately 47% are singletons. The CDR3 has 15 residues. Looked up from germline, CDR1 is MDHEN and CDR2 is SYDVKM. Trimming shortened V by 6 bases and J by 0 bases, and 14 bases separated the two germline ends. As to this clonotype: Its antigen remains unknown.

The chain uses TRBV28 and TRBJ2-5, with D unresolved. Input material: breast tumor tissue. The source of this sequence is a female donor with breast cancer. Some clones in this sample may be carry-over from other donors' samples. CDR3 coding DNA: TGTGCCAGCAGCCACGGCCCGGCGGACCAAGAGACCCAGTACTTC. It codes for CASSHGPADQETQYF.